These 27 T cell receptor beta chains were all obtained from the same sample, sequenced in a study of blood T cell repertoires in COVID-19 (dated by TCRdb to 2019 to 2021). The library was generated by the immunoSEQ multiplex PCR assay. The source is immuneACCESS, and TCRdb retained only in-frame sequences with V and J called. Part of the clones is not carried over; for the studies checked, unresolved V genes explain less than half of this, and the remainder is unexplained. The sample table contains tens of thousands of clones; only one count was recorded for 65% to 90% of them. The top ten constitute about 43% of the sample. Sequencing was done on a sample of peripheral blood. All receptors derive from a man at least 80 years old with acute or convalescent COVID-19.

The CDR3 is CASSYSWTGNYGYEQYF. The CDR3 DNA reads TGTGCCAGCAGTTACTCGTGGACAGGGAATTATGGTTACGAGCAGTACTTC. The rearrangement uses TRBV6-2 or TRBV6-3 and TRBJ2-7; 8 positions agree with TRBD1. The CDR3 is 17 amino acids. Germline V gives CDR1 MNHEY, CDR2 SVGEGT. Unmatched junction bases numbered 11, after V lost 0 bases and J lost 4 bases.

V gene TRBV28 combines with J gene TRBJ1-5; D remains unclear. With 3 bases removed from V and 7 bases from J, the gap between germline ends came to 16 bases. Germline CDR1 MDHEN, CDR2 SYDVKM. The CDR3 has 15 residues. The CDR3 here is CASSFSGGRRQPQHF. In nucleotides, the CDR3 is TGTGCCAGCAGTTTTTCGGGAGGGAGGAGACAGCCCCAGCATTTT.

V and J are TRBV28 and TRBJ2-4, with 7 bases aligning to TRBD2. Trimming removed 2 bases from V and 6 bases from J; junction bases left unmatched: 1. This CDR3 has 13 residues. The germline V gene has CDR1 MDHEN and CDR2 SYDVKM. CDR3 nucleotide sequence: TGTGCCAGCAGTTTAGGGGGGGTAAACATTCAGTACTTC. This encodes CASSLGGVNIQYF.

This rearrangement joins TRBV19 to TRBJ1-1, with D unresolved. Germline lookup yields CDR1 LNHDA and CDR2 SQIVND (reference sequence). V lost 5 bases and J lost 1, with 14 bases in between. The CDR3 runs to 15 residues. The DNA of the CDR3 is TGTGCCAGTAGTGAATTTCGAGGGCCGAACACTGAAGCTTTCTTT. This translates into CASSEFRGPNTEAFF.

CDR3 DNA: TGTGCCAGCAGTACCTACGGGACTAGCACCTACGAGCAGTACTTC. Protein: CASSTYGTSTYEQYF. The chain links TRBV28 to TRBJ2-7; TRBD2 aligns across 9 bases. The CDR3 length is 15 residues. V lost 5 bases and J lost 2; bases outside the gene matches: 7. Germline V gives CDR1 MDHEN, CDR2 SYDVKM.

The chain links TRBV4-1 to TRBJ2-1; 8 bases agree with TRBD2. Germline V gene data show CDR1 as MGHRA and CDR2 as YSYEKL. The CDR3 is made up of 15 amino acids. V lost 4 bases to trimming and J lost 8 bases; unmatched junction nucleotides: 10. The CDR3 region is CASSPGNGRVDEQFF. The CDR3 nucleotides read TGCGCCAGCAGCCCGGGGAACGGGAGGGTTGATGAGCAGTTCTTC.

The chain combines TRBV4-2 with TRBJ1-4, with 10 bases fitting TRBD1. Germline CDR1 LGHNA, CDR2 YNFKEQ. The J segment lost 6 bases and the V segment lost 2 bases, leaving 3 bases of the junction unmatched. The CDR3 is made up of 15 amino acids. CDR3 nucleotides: TGTGCCAGCAGCCAATTCGGACAGGGGGATGAAAAACTGTTTTTT. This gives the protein CASSQFGQGDEKLFF.

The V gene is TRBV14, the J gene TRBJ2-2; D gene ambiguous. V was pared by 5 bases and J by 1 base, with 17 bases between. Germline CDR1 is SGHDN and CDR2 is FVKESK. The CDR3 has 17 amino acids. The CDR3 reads CASSSRQVRMNTGELFF. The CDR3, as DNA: TGTGCCAGCAGCTCAAGGCAGGTTAGGATGAACACCGGGGAGCTGTTTTTT.

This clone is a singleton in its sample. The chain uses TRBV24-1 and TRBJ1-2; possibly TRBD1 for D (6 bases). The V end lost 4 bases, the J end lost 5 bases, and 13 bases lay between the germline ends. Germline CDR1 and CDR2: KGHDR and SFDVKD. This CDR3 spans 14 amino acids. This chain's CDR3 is CATSDDDRTYGYTF. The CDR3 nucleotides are TGTGCCACCAGTGACGACGACAGGACTTATGGCTACACCTTC.

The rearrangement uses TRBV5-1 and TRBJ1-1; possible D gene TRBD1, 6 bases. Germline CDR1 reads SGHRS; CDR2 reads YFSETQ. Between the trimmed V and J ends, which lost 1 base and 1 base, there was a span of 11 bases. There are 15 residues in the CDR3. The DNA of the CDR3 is TGCGCCAGCAGCTTGCCAGGGGACGGGAACACTGAAGCTTTCTTT. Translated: CASSLPGDGNTEAFF.

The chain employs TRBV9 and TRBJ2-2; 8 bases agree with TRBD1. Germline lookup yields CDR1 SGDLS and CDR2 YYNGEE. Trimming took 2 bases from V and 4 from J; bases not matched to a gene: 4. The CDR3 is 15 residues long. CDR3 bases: TGTGCCAGCAGCGTCACAGGGGGACCCACCGGGGAGCTGTTTTTT. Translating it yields CASSVTGGPTGELFF.

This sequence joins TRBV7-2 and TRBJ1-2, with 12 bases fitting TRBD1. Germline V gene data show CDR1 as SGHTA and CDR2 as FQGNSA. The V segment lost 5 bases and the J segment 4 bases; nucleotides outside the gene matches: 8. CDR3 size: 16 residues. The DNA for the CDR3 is TGTGCCAGCAGCCCCCCGGGACAGGGGGCGCTCTATGGCTACACCTTC. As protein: CASSPPGQGALYGYTF.

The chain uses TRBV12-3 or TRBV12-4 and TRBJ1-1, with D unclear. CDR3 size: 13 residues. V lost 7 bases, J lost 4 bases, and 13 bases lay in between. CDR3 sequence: CASKRGGSTEAFF. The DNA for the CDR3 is TGTGCCAGCAAACGAGGAGGGAGCACTGAAGCTTTCTTT.

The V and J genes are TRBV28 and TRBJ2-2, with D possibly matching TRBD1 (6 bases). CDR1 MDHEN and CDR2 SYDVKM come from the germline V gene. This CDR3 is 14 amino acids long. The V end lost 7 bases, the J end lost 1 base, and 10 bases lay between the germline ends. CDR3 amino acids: CASKQGENTGELFF. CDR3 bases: TGTGCCAGCAAACAGGGTGAGAACACCGGGGAGCTGTTTTTT.

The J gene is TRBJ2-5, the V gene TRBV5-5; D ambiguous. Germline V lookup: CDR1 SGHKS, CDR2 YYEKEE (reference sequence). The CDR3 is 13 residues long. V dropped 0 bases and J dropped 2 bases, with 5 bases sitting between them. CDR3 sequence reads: CASSLAVQETQYF. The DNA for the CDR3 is TGTGCCAGCAGCTTGGCGGTGCAAGAGACCCAGTACTTC.

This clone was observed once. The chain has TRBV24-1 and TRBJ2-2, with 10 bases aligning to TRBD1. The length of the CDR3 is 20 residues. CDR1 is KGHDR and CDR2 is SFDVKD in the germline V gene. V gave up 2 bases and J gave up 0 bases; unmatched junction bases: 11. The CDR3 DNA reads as TGTGCCACCAGTGATTCGTACTGGGACAGGGGTATTACGAACACCGGGGAGCTGTTTTTT. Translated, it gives CATSDSYWDRGITNTGELFF.

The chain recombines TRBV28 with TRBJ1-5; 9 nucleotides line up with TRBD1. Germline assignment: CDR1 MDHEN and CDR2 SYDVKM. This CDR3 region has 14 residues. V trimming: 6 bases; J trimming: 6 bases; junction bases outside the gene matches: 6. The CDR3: CASRTGGGGQPQHF. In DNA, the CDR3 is TGTGCCAGCAGGACAGGGGGGGGCGGTCAGCCCCAGCATTTT.

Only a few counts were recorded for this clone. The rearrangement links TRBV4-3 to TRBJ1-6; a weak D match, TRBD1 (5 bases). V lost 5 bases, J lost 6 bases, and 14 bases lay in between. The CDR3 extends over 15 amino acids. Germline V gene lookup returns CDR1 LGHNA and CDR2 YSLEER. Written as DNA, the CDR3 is TGCGCCAGCAGCTTCCGGGCCCAGGGTAATTCACCCCTCCACTTT. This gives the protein CASSFRAQGNSPLHF.

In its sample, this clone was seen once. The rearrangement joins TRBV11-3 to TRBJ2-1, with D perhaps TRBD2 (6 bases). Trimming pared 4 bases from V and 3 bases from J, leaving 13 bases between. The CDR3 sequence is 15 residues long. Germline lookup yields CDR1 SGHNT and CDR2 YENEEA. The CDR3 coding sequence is TGTGCCAGCAGCTCCCGGGACTCGAGCTACAATGAGCAGTTCTTC. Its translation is CASSSRDSSYNEQFF.

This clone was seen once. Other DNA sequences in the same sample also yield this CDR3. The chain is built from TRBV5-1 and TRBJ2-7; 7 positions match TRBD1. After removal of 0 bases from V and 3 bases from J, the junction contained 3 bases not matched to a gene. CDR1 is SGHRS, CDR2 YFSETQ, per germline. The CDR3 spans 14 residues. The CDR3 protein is CASSLEYRGYEQYF. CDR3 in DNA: TGCGCCAGCAGCTTGGAATACAGGGGCTACGAGCAGTACTTC.

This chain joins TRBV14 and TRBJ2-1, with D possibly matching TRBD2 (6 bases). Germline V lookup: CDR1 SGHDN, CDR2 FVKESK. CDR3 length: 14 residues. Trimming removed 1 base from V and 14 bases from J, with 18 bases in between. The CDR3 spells CASSQGLLLQREFF. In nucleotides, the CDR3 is TGTGCCAGCAGCCAAGGGCTCCTGCTGCAGCGGGAGTTCTTC.

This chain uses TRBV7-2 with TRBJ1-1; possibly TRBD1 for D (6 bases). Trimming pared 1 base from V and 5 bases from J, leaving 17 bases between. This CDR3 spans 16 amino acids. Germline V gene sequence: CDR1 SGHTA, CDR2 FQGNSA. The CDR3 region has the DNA TGTGCCAGCAGCTTAGGCCGAGTACAGGGTCGAACTGAAGCTTTCTTT. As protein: CASSLGRVQGRTEAFF.

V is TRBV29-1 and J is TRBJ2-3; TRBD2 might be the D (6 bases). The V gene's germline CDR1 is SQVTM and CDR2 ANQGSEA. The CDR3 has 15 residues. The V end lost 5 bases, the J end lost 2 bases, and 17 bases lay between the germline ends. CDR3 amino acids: CSVSDGTANTDTQYF. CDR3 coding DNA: TGCAGCGTTTCTGATGGGACTGCCAACACAGATACGCAGTATTTT.

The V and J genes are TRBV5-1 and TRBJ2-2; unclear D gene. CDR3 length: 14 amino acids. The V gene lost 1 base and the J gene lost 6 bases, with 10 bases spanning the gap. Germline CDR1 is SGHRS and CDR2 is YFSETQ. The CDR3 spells CASSLNTQAGELFF. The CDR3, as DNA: TGCGCCAGCAGCTTGAATACCCAGGCCGGGGAGCTGTTTTTT. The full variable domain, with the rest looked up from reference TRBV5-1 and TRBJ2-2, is KAGVTQTPRYLIKTRGQQVTLSCSPISGHRSVSWYQQTPGQGLQFLFEYFSETQRNKGNFPGRFSGRQFSNSRSEMNVSTLELGDSALYLCASSLNTQAGELFFGEGSRLTVL.

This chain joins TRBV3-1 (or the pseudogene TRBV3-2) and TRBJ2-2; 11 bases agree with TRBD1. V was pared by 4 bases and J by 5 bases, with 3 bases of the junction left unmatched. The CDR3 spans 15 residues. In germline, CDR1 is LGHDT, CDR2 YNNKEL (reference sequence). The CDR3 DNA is TGTGCCAGCAGCCCCGGGACAGGGGGAACCGGGGAGCTGTTTTTT. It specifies CASSPGTGGTGELFF.

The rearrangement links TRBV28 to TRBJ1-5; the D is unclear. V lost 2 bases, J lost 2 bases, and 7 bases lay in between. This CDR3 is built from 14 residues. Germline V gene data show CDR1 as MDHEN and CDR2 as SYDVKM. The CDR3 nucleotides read TGTGCCAGCAGTTTACAGTTTGGCAATCAGCCCCAGCATTTT. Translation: CASSLQFGNQPQHF.

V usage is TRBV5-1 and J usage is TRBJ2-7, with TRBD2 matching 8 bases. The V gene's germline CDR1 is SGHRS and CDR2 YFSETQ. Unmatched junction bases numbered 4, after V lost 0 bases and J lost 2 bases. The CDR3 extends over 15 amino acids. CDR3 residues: CASSLDTSGTYEQYF. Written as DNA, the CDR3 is TGCGCCAGCAGCTTGGATACTAGCGGAACCTACGAGCAGTACTTC.